The clone carrying this T cell receptor (beta chain) was seen at least ten times. The sample belongs to a study of T cells in Graves' hyperthyroidism and ophthalmopathy. Whole-study context: Peripheral blood draws took place at initial diagnosis, ahead of any treatment.

The CDR3 regions of TCR beta were amplified from RNA transcripts. Using the HTBI primer set, a first-round RT-PCR was run on the TCR CDR3. TCRdb ran MiXCR on the multiplex PCR reads and lists one entry per CDR3 protein. The repertoire has 75,000 to 100,000 distinct CDR3 sequences, roughly 49% of them found once; the top ten carry 27%. Those with hyperthyroidism were 18 to 65 years old, newly diagnosed, and ill for under 2 months. Diagnosis relied on clinical symptoms, serum thyroxine and TRAb, thyroid ultrasound and orbital computed tomography. The germline gives CDR1 SGHVS, CDR2 FNYEAQ. Trimming removed 5 bases from V and 5 bases from J, with 15 bases in between. The CDR3 length is 14 residues.

This sequence joins TRBV7-6 and TRBJ1-2; a possible D gene is TRBD1 (5 bases). Specimen: blood. The clonotype was recovered from a woman aged 40-49 years with Graves' hyperthyroidism. The CDR3 DNA follows: TGTGCCAGCAGCCCTATCCGGGACGAGTATGGCTACACCTTC. Amino acid sequence: CASSPIRDEYGYTF. The complete variable domain, with remaining parts taken from reference TRBV7-6 and TRBJ1-2, reads GAGVSQSPRYKVTKRGQDVALRCDPISGHVSLYWYRQALGQGPEFLTYFNYEAQQDKSGLPNDRFSAERPEGSISTLTIQRTEQRDSAMYRCASSPIRDEYGYTFGSGTRLTVV.